The rows below give T cell receptor beta chains drawn from one sample of a study of blood T cells in healthy people across ages. One entry per CDR3 protein results from TCRdb running MiXCR on the 5' RACE reads. The table has some 750,000 distinct CDR3 sequences, about a fifth seen once. Specimen: blood. Receptor source: a man in his 70s in good health. CDR3s include the opening cysteine and the closing phenylalanine or tryptophan. Fields, in order: J gene, V gene, D gene, clone size, CDR3 DNA, CDR3 protein. D genes are given only for firm matches. Not every row has a clone size; where given, it reads once, few, many or a size class.

J gene: TRBJ1-1; V gene: TRBV24-1; D gene: .; clone size: .; CDR3 DNA: TGTGCCACCAGTGACGGGCGGCAAAGGGCTTTCTTT; CDR3 protein: CATSDGRQRAFF
J gene: TRBJ2-1; V gene: TRBV20-1; D gene: .; clone size: .; CDR3 DNA: TGCAGTGCTAGGAGGACCGGGGGCCTCTACGACAATGAGCAGTTCTTC; CDR3 protein: CSARRTGGLYDNEQFF
J gene: TRBJ1-3; V gene: TRBV3-1; D gene: .; clone size: few; CDR3 DNA: TGTGCCAGCAGCCATAGACAGATCTCTGGAAACACCATATATTTT; CDR3 protein: CASSHRQISGNTIYF
J gene: TRBJ2-1; V gene: TRBV7-2; D gene: TRBD2; clone size: once; CDR3 DNA: TGTGCCAGCAGCCAACTAGCGAGATTTGACAATGAGCAGTTCTTC; CDR3 protein: CASSQLARFDNEQFF
J gene: TRBJ2-3; V gene: TRBV12-3/TRBV12-4; D gene: .; clone size: .; CDR3 DNA: TGTGCCAGCAGCTGGCCCTGCAGGGCCAGCACAGATGCGCAGTATTTT; CDR3 protein: CASSWPCRASTDAQYF
J gene: TRBJ2-4; V gene: TRBV6-1; D gene: TRBD2; clone size: .; CDR3 DNA: TGTGCCAGCAGTGAAGGACTAGCGGGGGGATCGAACATTCAGTACTTC; CDR3 protein: CASSEGLAGGSNIQYF
J gene: TRBJ2-3; V gene: TRBV7-3; D gene: .; clone size: .; CDR3 DNA: TGTGCCAGCAGCCTTGTCGGGTGTTCCACAGATACGCAGTATTTT; CDR3 protein: CASSLVGCSTDTQYF
J gene: TRBJ2-3; V gene: TRBV20-1; D gene: TRBD2; clone size: .; CDR3 DNA: TGCAGGGGGGGGGGAGATACGCAGTATTTT; CDR3 protein: CRGGGDTQYF
J gene: TRBJ2-1; V gene: TRBV20-1; D gene: TRBD2; clone size: .; CDR3 DNA: TGCAGTGCTAGAGAGCCGGGACTAGCGGGGTACAATGAGCAGTTCTTC; CDR3 protein: CSAREPGLAGYNEQFF
J gene: TRBJ2-3; V gene: TRBV2; D gene: TRBD2; clone size: .; CDR3 DNA: TGTGCCAGCAAAAACCTTGGAGCGGGACTAGCGGTAACAGATACGCAGTATTTT; CDR3 protein: CASKNLGAGLAVTDTQYF
J gene: TRBJ2-2; V gene: TRBV7-6; D gene: TRBD2; clone size: .; CDR3 DNA: TGTGCCAGCAGCACTTTCTGGGACCGGGGGGGCCCTGACACCGGGGAGCTGTTTTTT; CDR3 protein: CASSTFWDRGGPDTGELFF
J gene: TRBJ2-7; V gene: TRBV5-1; D gene: TRBD2; clone size: .; CDR3 DNA: TGCGCCAGCAGCCTCGCGGACGGGGGGAGGATCGAGCAGTACTTC; CDR3 protein: CASSLADGGRIEQYF
J gene: TRBJ1-6; V gene: TRBV7-2; D gene: .; clone size: few; CDR3 DNA: TGTGCCAGCAGCTCGGGACGGCCGGAAGATTCACCCCTCCACTTT; CDR3 protein: CASSSGRPEDSPLHF
J gene: TRBJ1-5; V gene: TRBV3-1; D gene: .; clone size: .; CDR3 DNA: TGTGCCAGCAGCCGAGGCCTACGGGGGCGGCAGCCCCAGCATTTT; CDR3 protein: CASSRGLRGRQPQHF
J gene: TRBJ1-6; V gene: TRBV11-2; D gene: TRBD1; clone size: .; CDR3 DNA: TGTGCCAGCAGCTTCGGACAGGGGGCTTGGGATTCACCCCTCCACTTT; CDR3 protein: CASSFGQGAWDSPLHF
J gene: TRBJ1-1; V gene: TRBV5-1; D gene: .; clone size: .; CDR3 DNA: TGCGTCAGCAGCTACGGGCCCAGGAACACTGAAGCTTTCTTT; CDR3 protein: CVSSYGPRNTEAFF
J gene: TRBJ1-4; V gene: TRBV5-1; D gene: .; clone size: .; CDR3 DNA: TGCGCCAGCAGCTTCGATGGCCTGGGAGGGGAAAAACTGTTTTTT; CDR3 protein: CASSFDGLGGEKLFF
J gene: TRBJ2-2; V gene: TRBV29-1; D gene: TRBD1; clone size: .; CDR3 DNA: TGCAGCGCCGACAGGGCAGGCACCGGGGAGCTGTTTTTT; CDR3 protein: CSADRAGTGELFF
J gene: TRBJ2-1; V gene: TRBV12-3/TRBV12-4; D gene: .; clone size: few; CDR3 DNA: TGTGCCAGCAGACCCGGGACTGGACTTGGGAGCAATGAGCAGTTCTTC; CDR3 protein: CASRPGTGLGSNEQFF
J gene: TRBJ1-2; V gene: TRBV3-1; D gene: TRBD1; clone size: many; CDR3 DNA: TGTGCCAGCAGCCATTTGGACAGGGGGAATGGCTACACCTTC; CDR3 protein: CASSHLDRGNGYTF
J gene: TRBJ1-6; V gene: TRBV20-1; D gene: TRBD1; clone size: .; CDR3 DNA: TGCAGTGCGCAGGGGGATAATTCACCCCTCCACTTT; CDR3 protein: CSAQGDNSPLHF
J gene: TRBJ2-1; V gene: TRBV10-2; D gene: TRBD2; clone size: .; CDR3 DNA: TGCGCCAGCAGCCAGGAGCGGGGGGGCCAAAATGAGCAGTTCTTC; CDR3 protein: CASSQERGGQNEQFF
J gene: TRBJ2-3; V gene: TRBV14; D gene: .; clone size: .; CDR3 DNA: TGTGCCAGCAGCCAAGTGAGGGGTTCGCAGTATTTT; CDR3 protein: CASSQVRGSQYF
J gene: TRBJ2-1; V gene: TRBV5-1; D gene: TRBD2; clone size: .; CDR3 DNA: TGCGCCAGCAGCTTGGTCATGGCGGGAGTTCGAAATGAGCAGTTCTTC; CDR3 protein: CASSLVMAGVRNEQFF
J gene: TRBJ2-2; V gene: TRBV20-1; D gene: TRBD2; clone size: many; CDR3 DNA: TGCAGTGCTAGAGATGGGGAAGCGGGAGGCACCGGGGAGCTGTTTTTT; CDR3 protein: CSARDGEAGGTGELFF
J gene: TRBJ1-2; V gene: TRBV20-1; D gene: .; clone size: .; CDR3 DNA: TGCAGTGCTAGGGACCCGGGACGGATCTATGGCTACACCTTC; CDR3 protein: CSARDPGRIYGYTF
J gene: TRBJ1-1; V gene: TRBV12-3/TRBV12-4; D gene: .; clone size: .; CDR3 DNA: TGTGCCAGCAGTTTCCGGGCCACTGAAGCTTTCTTT; CDR3 protein: CASSFRATEAFF
J gene: TRBJ1-1; V gene: TRBV11-2; D gene: .; clone size: .; CDR3 DNA: TGTGCCAGCAGCTTAAGTGAGGCTGAAGCTTTCTTT; CDR3 protein: CASSLSEAEAFF
J gene: TRBJ1-5; V gene: TRBV4-1; D gene: .; clone size: .; CDR3 DNA: TGCGCCAGCAGCCAACCCGGCCGGGAACTCGATCAGCCCCAGCATTTT; CDR3 protein: CASSQPGRELDQPQHF
J gene: TRBJ2-5; V gene: TRBV7-9; D gene: .; clone size: .; CDR3 DNA: TGTGCCAGCAGCACCCAGGGAGGCCGGCAAAGGACCCAGTACTTC; CDR3 protein: CASSTQGGRQRTQYF
J gene: TRBJ2-1; V gene: TRBV7-2; D gene: .; clone size: once; CDR3 DNA: TGTGCCAGCAGCTTAGCCCGATATGAGCAGTTCTTC; CDR3 protein: CASSLARYEQFF
J gene: TRBJ2-1; V gene: TRBV6-2/TRBV6-3; D gene: TRBD1; clone size: .; CDR3 DNA: TGTGCCAGCACCCTCATCCTGACAGGGGGATCCTACAATGAGCAGTTCTTC; CDR3 protein: CASTLILTGGSYNEQFF
J gene: TRBJ2-2; V gene: TRBV20-1; D gene: .; clone size: .; CDR3 DNA: TGCAGTGCTAGAGGTCGGAGCACCGGGGAGCTGTTTTTT; CDR3 protein: CSARGRSTGELFF
J gene: TRBJ1-5; V gene: TRBV20-1; D gene: .; clone size: few; CDR3 DNA: TGCAGTGCAGGGGGGTCCCTGCCCCAGCATTTT; CDR3 protein: CSAGGSLPQHF
J gene: TRBJ1-5; V gene: TRBV9; D gene: .; clone size: .; CDR3 DNA: TGTGCCAGCAGCGTAGGGAGAAATCAGCCCCAGCATTTT; CDR3 protein: CASSVGRNQPQHF
J gene: TRBJ2-7; V gene: TRBV5-1; D gene: .; clone size: few; CDR3 DNA: TGCGCCAGCAGCTTGGTCCAGCCTTTCTCCTACGAGCAGTACTTC; CDR3 protein: CASSLVQPFSYEQYF
J gene: TRBJ2-7; V gene: TRBV5-5; D gene: .; clone size: few; CDR3 DNA: TGTGCCAGCAGCTTGGCCGAATACAGATACGAGCAGTACTTC; CDR3 protein: CASSLAEYRYEQYF
J gene: TRBJ2-1; V gene: TRBV20-1; D gene: TRBD2; clone size: few; CDR3 DNA: TGCAGTGCTAGTGTAGCGGGACGCTCCTACAATGAGCAGTTCTTC; CDR3 protein: CSASVAGRSYNEQFF
J gene: TRBJ2-5; V gene: TRBV29-1; D gene: .; clone size: many; CDR3 DNA: TGCAGCCCTTGGACCGGTGAGACCCAGTACTTC; CDR3 protein: CSPWTGETQYF
J gene: TRBJ2-7; V gene: TRBV9; D gene: .; clone size: .; CDR3 DNA: TGTGCCAGCAGCCCCGATGCCGGGACTTTCTACGAGCAGTACTTC; CDR3 protein: CASSPDAGTFYEQYF
J gene: TRBJ1-6; V gene: TRBV20-1; D gene: .; clone size: many; CDR3 DNA: TGCAGTGCCGGTGACAGAAACAATTCACCCCTCCACTTT; CDR3 protein: CSAGDRNNSPLHF
J gene: TRBJ2-6; V gene: TRBV28; D gene: .; clone size: .; CDR3 DNA: TGTGCCAGCAGTCTGCCTGGGGCGGCTGGGGCCAACGTCCTGACTTTC; CDR3 protein: CASSLPGAAGANVLTF
J gene: TRBJ1-1; V gene: TRBV24-1; D gene: .; clone size: .; CDR3 DNA: TGTGCCACCAGATTGACTGAAGCTTTCTTT; CDR3 protein: CATRLTEAFF
J gene: TRBJ1-4; V gene: TRBV20-1; D gene: .; clone size: few; CDR3 DNA: TGCAGTGCCGCCCGCGGAAATGAAAAACTGTTTTTT; CDR3 protein: CSAARGNEKLFF
J gene: TRBJ2-7; V gene: TRBV29-1; D gene: .; clone size: .; CDR3 DNA: TGCAGCGTTGAAGGGGGTGACAGCTACGAGCAGTACTTC; CDR3 protein: CSVEGGDSYEQYF
J gene: TRBJ1-5; V gene: TRBV5-1; D gene: TRBD1; clone size: few; CDR3 DNA: TGCGCCAGCAGCTCCGGACAGGGGGACAATCAGCCCCAGCATTTT; CDR3 protein: CASSSGQGDNQPQHF
J gene: TRBJ2-4; V gene: TRBV12-3/TRBV12-4; D gene: .; clone size: .; CDR3 DNA: TGTGCCAGCAGTGCACTGTGGCGCGAAAGAAACATTCAGTACTTC; CDR3 protein: CASSALWRERNIQYF
J gene: TRBJ2-3; V gene: TRBV4-3; D gene: .; clone size: .; CDR3 DNA: TGCGCCAGCAGCCAAGAGGGGGGCCGGAGTGCTACGCAGTATTTT; CDR3 protein: CASSQEGGRSATQYF
J gene: TRBJ2-7; V gene: TRBV27; D gene: .; clone size: .; CDR3 DNA: TGTGCCAGCAGTTGGCGCGTCTCCTACGAGCAGTACTTC; CDR3 protein: CASSWRVSYEQYF
J gene: TRBJ1-2; V gene: TRBV10-3; D gene: .; clone size: few; CDR3 DNA: TGTGCCATCAGTGAATGGGGACAAGCTAAATCCTATGAGGGCTACACCTTC; CDR3 protein: CAISEWGQAKSYEGYTF
J gene: TRBJ1-4; V gene: TRBV15; D gene: .; clone size: once; CDR3 DNA: TGTGCCACCAGTGGTAAGGGGGTGAATAATGAAAAACTGTTTTTT; CDR3 protein: CATSGKGVNNEKLFF
J gene: TRBJ2-2; V gene: TRBV20-1; D gene: TRBD2; clone size: few; CDR3 DNA: TGCAGTGCTAGAGATGTGCGAACCGGTCGACTAGCGGCCGGGGAGCTGTTTTTT; CDR3 protein: CSARDVRTGRLAAGELFF
J gene: TRBJ2-1; V gene: TRBV13; D gene: .; clone size: few; CDR3 DNA: TGTGCCAGCAGTCAAGCTAGAGGGAATGAGCAGTTCTTC; CDR3 protein: CASSQARGNEQFF
J gene: TRBJ1-4; V gene: TRBV29-1; D gene: .; clone size: .; CDR3 DNA: TGCAGCGCCTCTTTACTGGGGGAAAAGCTGTTTTTT; CDR3 protein: CSASLLGEKLFF